Listed here are 7 T cell receptor beta chains from one sample, sequenced in a study of blood T cell repertoires in COVID-19. Clones were read by immunoSEQ multiplex PCR, and TCRdb kept only the in-frame ones, dropping some. The sample contains 200,000 or so clones, more than 80% of which appear only once. Sequencing was performed on PBMCs or T cells enriched from blood (not recorded which). These receptors all stem from a woman aged 40 to 49 with acute COVID-19.

The chain has TRBV10-2 and TRBJ1-5; 7 bases fit TRBD1. Germline V CDR1 and CDR2: WSHSY, SAAADI. The ends lost 6 bases at V and 7 bases at J; junction bases unmatched: 6. CDR3 length: 13 amino acids. The DNA of the CDR3 is TGCGCCAGCAGACAGGGGTTAGGGCAGCCCCAGCATTTT. Translated, it gives CASRQGLGQPQHF.

The chain is built from TRBV24-1 and TRBJ2-3; TRBD1 might be the D (6 bases). This CDR3 contains 16 residues. Germline-derived CDR1 and CDR2 are KGHDR and SFDVKD. V was cut by 4 bases and J by 0 bases, with 13 bases left in between. CDR3 sequence reads: CATSERRQASTDTQYF. The CDR3 bases are TGTGCCACCAGTGAAAGAAGACAGGCTAGCACAGATACGCAGTATTTT.

V and J are TRBV12-3 or TRBV12-4 and TRBJ1-3; 7 bases line up with TRBD1. V trimming: 5 bases; J trimming: 10 bases; junction bases outside the gene matches: 2. The CDR3 loop spans 11 amino acids. The CDR3 loop reads CASSGDRTIYF. CDR3 in DNA: TGTGCCAGCAGTGGGGACAGAACCATATATTTT.

This clone was detected once. This chain links TRBV6-5 with TRBJ2-7, with D perhaps matching TRBD1 (5 bases). Germline CDR1 is MNHEY and CDR2 is SVGAGI. The V gene lost 0 bases and the J gene lost 6 bases, with 9 bases spanning the gap. CDR3 length: 13 amino acids. Written as DNA, the CDR3 is TGTGCCAGCAGTTACTCGCAGGGTCGCGAGCAGTACTTC. This encodes CASSYSQGREQYF.

This clone was seen a single time. As DNA, the CDR3 is TGTGCCAGCAGCTTAGGCAACAGGGGCGCGAATTCACCCCTCCACTTT. Its protein is CASSLGNRGANSPLHF. The rearrangement joins TRBV7-6 to TRBJ1-6; 7 bases are a match to TRBD1. V lost 1 base to trimming and J lost 7 bases; unmatched junction nucleotides: 7. Germline V gene lookup returns CDR1 SGHVS and CDR2 FNYEAQ. The CDR3 is 16 residues long.

V and J are TRBV9 and TRBJ1-1, with 7 bases that match TRBD1. V lost 4 bases, J lost 1 base, and 7 bases stayed unmatched. Germline V gene data show CDR1 as SGDLS and CDR2 as YYNGEE. The CDR3 sequence is 15 residues long. CDR3 amino acids: CASSFTQGTNTEAFF. The CDR3 nucleotides read TGTGCCAGCAGCTTCACACAGGGGACGAACACTGAAGCTTTCTTT.

The rearrangement joins TRBV5-5 to TRBJ2-7; D is ambiguous. The CDR3 is 15 amino acids. Germline CDR1 is SGHKS and CDR2 is YYEKEE (reference sequence). V lost 0 bases to trimming and J lost 2 bases, with 12 bases between them. The CDR3 region is CASSLGPGQAYEQYV. The CDR3 DNA follows: TGTGCCAGCAGCTTGGGTCCAGGCCAGGCCTACGAGCAGTACGTC.